This T cell receptor beta chain was retrieved from a study of T cell repertoires in cytomegalovirus infection. In the study overall: Public TCR beta signatures indicated both CMV infection and matching HLA type.

A single record per CDR3 protein comes from TCRdb applying MiXCR to the reads. Among hundreds of thousands of distinct CDR3 sequences listed, 24% were seen once. Study-level results: Ex vivo responses were dominated by HLA-C-restricted CMV-specific TCR beta clonotypes. Individuals carrying CMV plus the relevant HLA were identified by cumulative frequency of public TCR beta families.

J lost 2 bases, V lost 3 bases, and 14 bases had no gene match. Germline V CDR1 and CDR2: SGHDT, YYEEEE. The CDR3 covers 18 residues. Comments on this clonotype: Its antigen is currently unknown. A much larger clone is a single base away; this may be a read error.

The rearrangement joins TRBV5-6 to TRBJ2-1; TRBD1 agrees at 7 bases. Material for sequencing was CD8+ T cells from PBMCs. The sequence was collected from a human donor in good health (CMV status not recorded). Some clones in this sample may be carry-over from other donors' samples. The CDR3 DNA reads TGTGCCAGCAGCTGGATGGACAGGTTCTCACATACCTACAATGAGCAGTTCTTC. Protein: CASSWMDRFSHTYNEQFF.